Described below is a single T cell receptor beta chain sequence and its context. Its antigen is undetermined. This entry belongs to a study of beta chain features in type 1 diabetes. Regarding the study as a whole: Researchers report that Type 1 diabetes patients had moderately but significantly shorter TCRB CDR3s across all four CD4+ subsets.

As every portion of the isolated RNA was reverse transcribed, the sequencing read expressed TCRB transcripts. This table comes from immunoSEQ multiplex PCR, and its TCRdb copy is limited to in-frame clones, with some not included. The table lists 400,000 or so clones, around 9.6% of them singletons, with about 0.64% in the top ten. Trimming left V 0 bases short and J 3 bases short, with 2 bases between. The CDR3 has 12 amino acids. The germline V gene has CDR1 SGHDT and CDR2 YYEEEE. Central memory, naive, regulatory and stem cell-like memory CD4+ cells were sorted by CD45RO/CCR7/CD25/CD127/CD95/CD27.

The clonotype comes from a man aged 30 to 45 with type 1 diabetes. The V call is TRBV5-6, the J call TRBJ2-3; D is ambiguous. Sample: central memory CD4+ T cells from blood. CDR3 in amino acids: CASSLATDTQYF. DNA for the CDR3: TGTGCCAGCAGCTTGGCTACAGATACGCAGTATTTT. The full variable domain, in which reference TRBV5-6 and TRBJ2-3 provide the parts outside the CDR3, is DAGVTQSPTHLIKTRGQQVTLRCSPKSGHDTVSWYQQALGQGPQFIFQYYEEEERQRGNFPDRFSGHQFPNYSSELNVNALLLGDSALYLCASSLATDTQYFGPGTRLTVL.